Sequencing of this TCR beta chain was carried out in a study of T cells in Graves' hyperthyroidism and ophthalmopathy. Study-level background: Blood from the periphery was taken at initial diagnosis, before any treatment.

This clonotype has a count of ten or more. Deletions cut 8 bases from V and 0 bases from J, with 16 bases between. From germline, CDR1 is MDHEN and CDR2 SYDVKM. This CDR3 is 16 amino acids long. Patients were excluded because of uncontrolled infection, other autoimmune disease, pregnancy or lactation. There were TCR beta CDR3 regions amplified from RNA transcripts. Carried out on the TCR CDR3, a first-round RT-PCR used the HTBI primer set. TCRdb independently ran MiXCR on the multiplex PCR reads; one entry per CDR3 protein. The sample carries hundreds of thousands of distinct CDR3 sequences, about 14% recorded once.

Material: blood. The V and J genes are TRBV28 and TRBJ2-2; D possibly corresponds to TRBD2 (6 bases). The sequence came from a woman between 40 and 50 years old with Graves' hyperthyroidism. CDR3 amino acids: CASLQGGLPNTGELFF. The CDR3 DNA follows: TGTGCCAGCCTACAAGGAGGGCTCCCGAACACCGGGGAGCTGTTTTTT. The full variable domain, with the rest looked up from reference TRBV28 and TRBJ2-2, is DVKVTQSSRYLVKRTGEKVFLECVQDMDHENMFWYRQDPGLGLRLIYFSYDVKMKEKGDIPEGYSVSREKKERFSLILESASTNQTSMYLCASLQGGLPNTGELFFGEGSRLTVL.